Each of the 8 T cell receptor beta chains below was sequenced from the same sample in a study of shared clonotypes between healthy human individuals. The protocol was immunoSEQ multiplex PCR, while the TCRdb copy is restricted to in-frame clones and leaves out a portion. Among about 1.9 million clones listed, 93% were seen once. Naivety among CD8 cells was defined by CD45RO negativity and positive CCR7 selection, thereby excluding terminally differentiated effector memory CD45RA+ cells. Sequenced material: naive CD8+ T cells from PBMCs. The receptors here all came from a man between 18 and 29 years old in good health. Some clones in this sample may be carry-over from other donors' samples.

The chain combines TRBV4-2 with TRBJ1-2; D remains ambiguous. The V and J ends lost 2 bases and 5 bases respectively, with 18 bases between them. The CDR3 totals 16 residues. The V gene's germline CDR1 is LGHNA and CDR2 YNFKEQ. CDR3 sequence: CASSQSLAGLRYGYTF. The CDR3 DNA sequence: TGTGCCAGCAGCCAATCCCTCGCCGGGTTGAGATATGGCTACACCTTC.

The chain combines TRBV5-1 with TRBJ2-3; TRBD1 agrees at 7 bases. Germline V gene lookup returns CDR1 SGHRS and CDR2 YFSETQ. V trimming: 0 bases; J trimming: 1 base; junction bases outside the gene matches: 8. CDR3 length equals 17 residues. CDR3: CASSLAMWGQRTDTQYF. CDR3 DNA sequence: TGCGCCAGCAGCTTGGCCATGTGGGGACAGCGCACAGATACGCAGTATTTT.

Notes on this clone: Other DNA sequences of this sample code for an identical CDR3. V and J are TRBV19 and TRBJ2-7; D is uncertain. The germline V and J ends were trimmed by 3 bases and 1 base, with 7 bases remaining between them. CDR3 length equals 13 residues. Per the germline V gene, CDR1 is LNHDA and CDR2 is SQIVND (reference sequence). CDR3 protein: CASSISRSYEQYF. CDR3 nucleotides: TGTGCCAGTAGTATCAGCCGGTCCTACGAGCAGTACTTC.

V is TRBV5-1 and J is TRBJ2-5; D not resolved. Per germline, CDR1 SGHRS and CDR2 YFSETQ. Trimming removed 0 bases at V and 12 bases at J, with 12 bases between. The length of the CDR3 is 12 residues. CDR3 region: CASSLDYPAEYF. As DNA, the CDR3 is TGCGCCAGCAGCTTGGATTATCCGGCCGAGTACTTC.

This clone was counted a single time. This rearrangement joins TRBV19 to TRBJ1-2; D is unresolved. Germline V gene data show CDR1 as LNHDA and CDR2 as SQIVND (reference sequence). V lost 5 bases to trimming and J lost 1 base, with 17 bases between them. This CDR3 is built from 16 residues. Here the CDR3 reads CASSSPWVGSNYGYTF. In nucleotides, the CDR3 is TGTGCCAGTAGTTCCCCGTGGGTCGGGAGTAACTATGGCTACACCTTC.

The chain has TRBV19 and TRBJ2-1, with 14 nucleotides matching TRBD2. The CDR3 spans 19 residues. Germline CDR1 LNHDA, CDR2 SQIVND (reference sequence). V shed 5 bases, J shed 0 bases, and the junction held 9 bases outside the gene matches. For the CDR3, the DNA is TGTGCCAGTAGTCCCGGACTAGCGGGAGGCACGAGCTCCTACAATGAGCAGTTCTTC. Protein: CASSPGLAGGTSSYNEQFF.

V gene TRBV5-1 combines with J gene TRBJ1-1; possible D gene TRBD1, 6 bases. CDR1 SGHRS and CDR2 YFSETQ come from the germline V gene. The CDR3 extends over 15 amino acids. V was clipped by 0 bases and J by 5 bases, with 14 bases between them. The CDR3 nucleotides are TGCGCCAGCAGCTTGGCGGCTGGGGGGCCGACTGAAGCTTTCTTT. The encoded protein is CASSLAAGGPTEAFF.

V usage is TRBV9 and J usage is TRBJ2-1; maybe TRBD2 (6 bases). The ends were cut back, 0 bases at V and 1 base at J, with 14 bases in the middle. Germline values: CDR1 SGDLS, CDR2 YYNGEE. The CDR3 is 17 amino acids. The CDR3 here is CASSVGSSGRSYNEQFF. The CDR3 region has the DNA TGTGCCAGCAGCGTAGGCAGTAGCGGAAGATCCTACAATGAGCAGTTCTTC.